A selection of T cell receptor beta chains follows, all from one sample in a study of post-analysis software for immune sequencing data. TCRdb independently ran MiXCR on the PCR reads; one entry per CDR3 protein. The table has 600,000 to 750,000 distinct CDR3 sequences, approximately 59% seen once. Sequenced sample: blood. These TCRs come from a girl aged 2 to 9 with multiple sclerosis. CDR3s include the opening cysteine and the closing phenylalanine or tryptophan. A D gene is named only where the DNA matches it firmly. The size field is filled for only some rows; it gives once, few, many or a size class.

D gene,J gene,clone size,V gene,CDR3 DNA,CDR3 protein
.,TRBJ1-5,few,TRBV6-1,TGTGCCAGCAGGGGTTCCAATCAGCCCCAGCATTTT,CASRGSNQPQHF
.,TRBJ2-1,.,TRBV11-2,TGTGCCAGCAGGATCAGTTCAGGGAATGAGCAGTTCTTC,CASRISSGNEQFF
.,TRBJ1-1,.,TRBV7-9,TGTGCCAGCAGCATCGACAGAACCAAGAACACTGAAGCTTTCTTT,CASSIDRTKNTEAFF
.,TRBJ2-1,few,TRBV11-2,TGTGCCAGCAGCCCTACTGCCAATGAGCAGTTCTTC,CASSPTANEQFF
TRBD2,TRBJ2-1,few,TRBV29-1,TGCAGCGTTGAAGATTTCGGGACTAGTCCCCCACGATACAATGAGCAGTTCTTC,CSVEDFGTSPPRYNEQFF
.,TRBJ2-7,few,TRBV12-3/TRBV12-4,TGTGCCAGCAGTTTACCCAGGGGGGTCATGAGGGGCTCCTACGAGCAGTACTTC,CASSLPRGVMRGSYEQYF
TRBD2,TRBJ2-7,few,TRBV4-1,TGCGCCAGCAGCCAAGCCCGGGGGGGTTACGAGCAGTACTTC,CASSQARGGYEQYF
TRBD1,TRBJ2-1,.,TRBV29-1,TGCAGCGTTGAAGATCGGGACAGGTCCTCCTACAATGAGCAGTTCTTC,CSVEDRDRSSYNEQFF
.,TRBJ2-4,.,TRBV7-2,TGTGCCAGCAGCTATACTATACGGGCCTCTGAAAACATTCAGTACTTC,CASSYTIRASENIQYF
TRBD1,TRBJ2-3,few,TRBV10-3,TGTGCCATCAGAGGGACAGCTAGCACAGATACGCAGTATTTT,CAIRGTASTDTQYF
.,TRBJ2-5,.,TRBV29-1,TGCAGCGTCCGGGGTAACAAGAGTGGGGCCCAGTACTTC,CSVRGNKSGAQYF
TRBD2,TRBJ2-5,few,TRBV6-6,TGTGCCAGCACTTCCCGGGAGGGAGGGCCCGGAGAGACCCAGTACTTC,CASTSREGGPGETQYF
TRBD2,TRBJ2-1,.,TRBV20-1,TGCAGTGCCGACCCGGGACTAGCGAAGTTAGAGCAGTTCTTC,CSADPGLAKLEQFF
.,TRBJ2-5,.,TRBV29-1,TGCAGCGCCGGTCCGGACCTAACGGTCCGCGAGACCCAGTACTTC,CSAGPDLTVRETQYF
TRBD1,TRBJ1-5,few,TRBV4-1,TGCGCCAGCAGCCCCCAACGACAGGGAATCGGTCAGCCCCAGCATTTT,CASSPQRQGIGQPQHF
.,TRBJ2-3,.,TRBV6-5,TGTGCCAGCAGTTACTCCATGGATACGCAGTATTTT,CASSYSMDTQYF
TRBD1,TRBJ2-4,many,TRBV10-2,TGCGCCAGCAGCTCCCAGGGGACAGGAGGTGCCAAAAACATTCAGTACTTC,CASSSQGTGGAKNIQYF